The following is a T cell receptor (beta chain) sequence with its context. The antigen remains undetermined. This sample was included in a study of cytomegalovirus exposure and HLA in healthy donors. Study-wide results and limits: In a later analysis, at a false discovery rate of 0.05, 16,951 TCR beta sequences matched HLA alleles. Specific recognition of CMV antigens was confirmed in vitro for three chains (all CMV-associated). Researchers reported in a later analysis that a missense DCLRE1C variant was tied to TCR beta V- and J-gene trimming. While the bulk of TCR sequences proved rare, some public TCRs turned up in many donors.

CDR3 size: 12 residues. V was cut by 3 bases and J by 9 bases, with 9 bases left in between. Germline V gene lookup returns CDR1 SEHNR and CDR2 FQNEAQ (reference sequence). The PCR was carried out with 60 Vbeta primers and 13 Jbeta primers. Assay used: immunoSEQ multiplex PCR; TCRdb lists only in-frame clones, some missing. The sample contains 100,000 or so clones, 60% to 85% of which appear only once. Sequencing was performed on PBMCs. V usage is TRBV7-9 and J usage is TRBJ1-5; D not resolved. The receptor was derived from a man aged 35-49 years in good health and CMV-seronegative. The CDR3 is CASSFPHRPQHF. In nucleotides, the CDR3 is TGTGCCAGCAGCTTTCCCCACAGGCCCCAGCATTTT. The full variable domain, in which reference TRBV7-9 and TRBJ1-5 provide the parts outside the CDR3, is DTGVSQNPRHKITKRGQNVTFRCDPISEHNRLYWYRQTLGQGPEFLTYFQNEAQLEKSRLLSDRFSAERPKGSFSTLEIQRTEQGDSAMYLCASSFPHRPQHFGDGTRLSIL.